This T cell receptor (beta chain) was sequenced for a study of vaccination effects on CD4 cells after COVID-19. Study outcomes and limitations: Limitations: small convalescent group and missing early post-infection timepoints.

Germline CDR1 MNHEY, CDR2 SVGAGI. The CDR3 loop spans 13 amino acids. Trimming cost V 10 bases and J 6 bases, with 19 bases left between them. This clone has only a few counts. Its target is not known. Expansion with viral peptide pools was applied to antigen-specific CD4+ T cells by the ViraFEST assay prior to sequencing. Culturing for more than eight days preceded CD4+ T cell isolation. Vaccine administered to participants consisted of two doses of either BNT162b2 or mRNA-1273. A half-volume exchange with IL-2 medium occurred on days 3 and 7. Sequencing used immunoSEQ multiplex PCR; TCRdb keeps in-frame clones, though not all of them. The sample contains under 40,000 clones, approximately 80% of which appear only once.

The chain is built from TRBV6-5 and TRBJ2-7; the D gene is possibly TRBD1 (5 bases). The sequence was obtained from a human donor who received a COVID-19 vaccine. Some clones in this sample may be carry-over from other donors' samples. The sample in question was CD4+ T cells from PBMCs cultured with HCoV-NL63 spike peptides, obtained after COVID-19 vaccination. This chain's CDR3 is CATLYKQGREQYV. The CDR3 DNA follows: TGTGCCACCCTCTATAAGCAGGGTCGCGAGCAGTACGTC.